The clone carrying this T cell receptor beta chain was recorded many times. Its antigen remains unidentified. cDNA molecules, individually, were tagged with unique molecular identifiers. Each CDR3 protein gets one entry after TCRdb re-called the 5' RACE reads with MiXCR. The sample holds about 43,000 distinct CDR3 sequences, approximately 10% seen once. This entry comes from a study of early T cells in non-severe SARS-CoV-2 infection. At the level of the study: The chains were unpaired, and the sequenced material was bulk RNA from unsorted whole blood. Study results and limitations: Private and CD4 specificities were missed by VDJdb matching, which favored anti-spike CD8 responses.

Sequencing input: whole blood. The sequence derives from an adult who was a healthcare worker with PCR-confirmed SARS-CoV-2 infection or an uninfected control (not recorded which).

The CDR3 loop is CASRGQGVSNQPQHF. The CDR3 DNA is TGTGCCAGCAGAGGACAGGGCGTTAGCAATCAGCCCCAGCATTTT. The genes are TRBV6-6 and TRBJ1-5, with TRBD1 matching 8 bases. V shed 6 bases, J shed 0 bases, and the junction held 4 bases outside the gene matches. This CDR3 spans 15 amino acids. Looked up from germline, CDR1 is MNHNY and CDR2 is SVGAGI (reference sequence).